A single T cell receptor (beta chain) is shown here with its context. The sample originates from a study of blood T cell repertoires in COVID-19. In the original workflow: Counts of nucleated cells, estimated from reference gene primer amplification, were obtained. The repertoire was sequenced with immunoSEQ multiplex PCR; TCRdb's copy has only in-frame clones and lacks some. That table furnishes V, J and clone size, whereas the DNA furnished D and trimming. The table includes fewer than 350,000 clones, around 90% detected once. Germline V lookup: CDR1 MNHEY, CDR2 SMNVEV (reference sequence). The V gene end was trimmed by 6 bases and the J gene end by 2 bases; junction bases not matched to a gene: 17. The CDR3 is 18 residues long.

The clonotype comes from a man aged 25-45 years with COVID-19, enrolled during active disease. The chain carries TRBV27 and TRBJ2-3; 7 bases align to TRBD1. Sequencing was performed on peripheral blood. CDR3 residues: CASRTSFTGVGATDTQYF. CDR3 bases: TGTGCCAGCAGGACGAGCTTTACAGGGGTGGGGGCCACAGATACGCAGTATTTT.